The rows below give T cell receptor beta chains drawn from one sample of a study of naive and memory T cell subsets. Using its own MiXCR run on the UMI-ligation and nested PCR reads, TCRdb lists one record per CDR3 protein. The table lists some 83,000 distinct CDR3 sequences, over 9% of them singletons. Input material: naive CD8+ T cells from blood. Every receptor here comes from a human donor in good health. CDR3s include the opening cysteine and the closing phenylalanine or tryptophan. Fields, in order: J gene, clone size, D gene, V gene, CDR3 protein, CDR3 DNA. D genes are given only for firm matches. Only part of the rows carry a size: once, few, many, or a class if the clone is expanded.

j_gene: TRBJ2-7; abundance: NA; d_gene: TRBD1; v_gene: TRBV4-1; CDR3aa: CASSQATTGGYEQYF; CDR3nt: TGCGCCAGCAGCCAAGCCACCACAGGGGGCTACGAGCAGTACTTC
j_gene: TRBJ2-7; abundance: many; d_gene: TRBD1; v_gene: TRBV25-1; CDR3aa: CASSEWGDRVKEQYF; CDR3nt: TGTGCCAGCAGTGAGTGGGGGGACAGGGTAAAAGAGCAGTACTTC
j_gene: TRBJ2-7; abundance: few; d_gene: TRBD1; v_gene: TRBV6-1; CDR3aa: CASSGGQDLPYEQYF; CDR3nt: TGTGCCAGCAGTGGAGGACAGGACCTACCCTACGAGCAGTACTTC
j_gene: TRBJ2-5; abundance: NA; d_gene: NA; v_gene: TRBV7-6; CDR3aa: CASSLEARSSETQYF; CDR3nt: TGTGCCAGCAGCTTAGAGGCTAGGAGCTCTGAGACCCAGTACTTC
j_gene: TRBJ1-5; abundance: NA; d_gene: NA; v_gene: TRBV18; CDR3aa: CASSPETDSNQPQHF; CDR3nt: TGTGCCAGCTCACCGGAGACAGATAGCAATCAGCCCCAGCATTTT
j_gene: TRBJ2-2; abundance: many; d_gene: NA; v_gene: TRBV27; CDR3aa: CASSSTYYFTGELFF; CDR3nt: TGTGCCAGCAGTTCCACCTACTACTTCACCGGGGAGCTGTTTTTT
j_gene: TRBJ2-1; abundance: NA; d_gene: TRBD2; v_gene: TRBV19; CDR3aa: CASTTGGPLNEQFF; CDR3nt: TGTGCCAGTACAACGGGAGGGCCCTTAAATGAGCAGTTCTTC
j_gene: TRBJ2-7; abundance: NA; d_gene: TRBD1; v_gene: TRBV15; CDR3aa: CATSSGTGYEQYF; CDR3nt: TGTGCCACCAGCAGCGGGACAGGGTACGAGCAGTACTTC
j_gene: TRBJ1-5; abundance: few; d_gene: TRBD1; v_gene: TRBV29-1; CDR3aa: CSVVTGDSNQPQHF; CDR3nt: TGCAGCGTAGTAACAGGGGATAGCAATCAGCCCCAGCATTTT
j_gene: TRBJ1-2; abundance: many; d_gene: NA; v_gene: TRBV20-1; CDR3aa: CSARDTGYTF; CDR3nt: TGCAGTGCCAGGGACACCGGCTACACCTTC
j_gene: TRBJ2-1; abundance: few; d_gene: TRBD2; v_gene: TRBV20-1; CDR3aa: CSARGGSGANEQFF; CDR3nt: TGCAGTGCTAGAGGGGGTAGCGGGGCCAATGAGCAGTTCTTC
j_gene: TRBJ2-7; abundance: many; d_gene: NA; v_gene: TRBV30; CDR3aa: CACRLLVRPYEQYF; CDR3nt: TGTGCCTGTCGTCTGCTGGTGAGGCCCTACGAGCAGTACTTC
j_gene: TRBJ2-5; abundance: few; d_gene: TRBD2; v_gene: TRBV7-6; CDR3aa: CASSATSGSLETQYF; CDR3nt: TGTGCCAGCAGCGCGACTAGCGGGAGCTTAGAGACCCAGTACTTC
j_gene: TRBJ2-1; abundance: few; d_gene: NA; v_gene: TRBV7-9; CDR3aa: CASSLQSHEQFF; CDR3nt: TGTGCCAGCAGCTTACAGTCCCATGAGCAGTTCTTC
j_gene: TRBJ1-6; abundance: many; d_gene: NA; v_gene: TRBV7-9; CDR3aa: CASSLFRMDSPLHF; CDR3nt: TGTGCCAGCAGCTTATTTCGTATGGATTCACCCCTCCACTTT
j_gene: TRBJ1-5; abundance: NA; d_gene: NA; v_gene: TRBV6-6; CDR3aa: CASSYVNNQPQHF; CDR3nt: TGTGCCAGCAGTTACGTCAATAATCAGCCCCAGCATTTT
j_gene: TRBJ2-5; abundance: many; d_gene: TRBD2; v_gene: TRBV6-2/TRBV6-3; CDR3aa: CASSYFLAGAETQYF; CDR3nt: TGTGCCAGCAGTTACTTTCTAGCGGGAGCCGAGACCCAGTACTTC
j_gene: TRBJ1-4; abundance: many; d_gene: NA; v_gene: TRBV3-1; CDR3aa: CASSQGASDGGAKLFF; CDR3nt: TGTGCCAGCAGCCAAGGGGCTTCAGACGGAGGGGCAAAACTGTTTTTT
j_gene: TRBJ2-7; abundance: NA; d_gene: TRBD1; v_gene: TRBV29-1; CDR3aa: CSVPGQGVEQYF; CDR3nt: TGCAGCGTTCCGGGACAGGGTGTAGAGCAGTACTTC
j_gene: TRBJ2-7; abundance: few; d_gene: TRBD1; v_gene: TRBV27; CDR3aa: CASSLSQGDRGTYEQYF; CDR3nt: TGTGCCAGCAGTTTATCCCAAGGGGACAGGGGAACCTACGAGCAGTACTTC
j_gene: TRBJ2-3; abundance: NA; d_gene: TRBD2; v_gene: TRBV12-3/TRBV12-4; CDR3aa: CASRTSGRTSTDTQYF; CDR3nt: TGTGCCAGCAGGACTAGCGGGAGGACTAGCACAGATACGCAGTATTTT
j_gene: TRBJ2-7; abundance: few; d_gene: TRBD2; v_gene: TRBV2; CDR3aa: CASSERAGGGEQYF; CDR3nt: TGTGCCAGCAGTGAAAGGGCGGGAGGTGGCGAGCAGTACTTC
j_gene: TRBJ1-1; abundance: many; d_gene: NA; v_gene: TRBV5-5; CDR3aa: CASNPAAGLNTEAFF; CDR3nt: TGTGCCAGCAACCCAGCGGCAGGGTTGAACACTGAAGCTTTCTTT
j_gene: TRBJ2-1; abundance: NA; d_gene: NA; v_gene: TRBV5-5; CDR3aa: CASSFRRRVDREQFF; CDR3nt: TGTGCCAGCAGCTTTAGGCGCCGGGTCGATCGTGAGCAGTTCTTC
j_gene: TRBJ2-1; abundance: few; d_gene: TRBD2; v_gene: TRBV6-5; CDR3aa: CASSYSISGSEQFF; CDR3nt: TGTGCCAGCAGTTACTCGATAAGCGGGAGTGAGCAGTTCTTC
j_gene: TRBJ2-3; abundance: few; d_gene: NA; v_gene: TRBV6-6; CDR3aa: CASSYWGYTDTQYF; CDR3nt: TGTGCCAGCAGTTATTGGGGCTACACAGATACGCAGTATTTT
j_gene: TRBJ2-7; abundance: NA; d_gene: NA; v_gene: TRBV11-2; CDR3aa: CASSLSLGVSEQYF; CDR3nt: TGTGCCAGCAGCTTAAGTCTGGGCGTCAGCGAGCAGTACTTC
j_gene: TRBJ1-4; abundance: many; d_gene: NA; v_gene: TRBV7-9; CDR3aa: CASSPEGLEKLFF; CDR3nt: TGTGCCAGCAGCCCCGAAGGGCTTGAAAAACTGTTTTTT